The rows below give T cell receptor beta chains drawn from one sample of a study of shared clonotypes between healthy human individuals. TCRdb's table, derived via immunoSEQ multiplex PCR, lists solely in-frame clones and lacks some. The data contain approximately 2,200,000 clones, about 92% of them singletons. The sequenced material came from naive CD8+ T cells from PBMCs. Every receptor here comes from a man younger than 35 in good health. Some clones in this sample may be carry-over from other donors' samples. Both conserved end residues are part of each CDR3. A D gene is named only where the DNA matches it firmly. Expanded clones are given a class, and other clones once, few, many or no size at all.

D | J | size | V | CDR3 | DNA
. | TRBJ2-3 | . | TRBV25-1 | CASSEGVFSDTQYF | TGTGCCAGCAGTGAAGGGGTATTTTCAGATACGCAGTATTTT
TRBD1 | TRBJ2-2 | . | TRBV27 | CASSPALGQGPSTGELFF | TGTGCCAGCAGCCCCGCCCTGGGACAGGGGCCCAGCACCGGGGAGCTGTTTTTT
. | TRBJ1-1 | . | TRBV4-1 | CASSHLGTEAFF | TGCGCCAGCAGCCACCTCGGGACTGAAGCTTTCTTT
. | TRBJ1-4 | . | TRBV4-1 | CASSQDRAGRTEEKLFF | TGCGCCAGCAGCCAAGATCGAGCGGGGCGTACTGAAGAAAAACTGTTTTTT
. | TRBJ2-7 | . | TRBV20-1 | CSAQFSYEQYF | TGCAGTGCTCAGTTCTCCTACGAGCAGTACTTC
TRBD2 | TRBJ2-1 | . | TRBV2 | CASIAGEGEQFF | TGTGCCAGCATAGCGGGAGAGGGTGAGCAGTTCTTC
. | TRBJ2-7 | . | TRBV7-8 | CASSREGRASSYEQYF | TGTGCCAGCAGCCGTGAGGGCAGGGCTAGCTCCTACGAGCAGTACTTC
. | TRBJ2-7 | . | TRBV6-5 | CASSYSAGYSYEQYF | TGTGCCAGCAGTTACTCGGCTGGCTACTCCTACGAGCAGTACTTC
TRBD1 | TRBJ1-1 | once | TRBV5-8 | CASRNDRGLRVNTEAFF | TGTGCCAGCAGAAACGACAGGGGGCTAAGGGTGAACACTGAAGCTTTCTTT
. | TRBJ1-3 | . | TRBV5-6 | CASSLVHSGNTIYF | TGTGCCAGCAGCTTGGTTCACTCTGGAAACACCATATATTTT
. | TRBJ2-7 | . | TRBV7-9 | CASRGPETYEQYF | TGTGCCAGCAGAGGGCCAGAGACCTACGAGCAGTACTTC
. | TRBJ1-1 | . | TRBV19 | CASSGRDLLNTEAFF | TGTGCCAGTAGTGGTCGGGACTTACTGAACACTGAAGCTTTCTTT
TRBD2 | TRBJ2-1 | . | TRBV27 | CASSPSLAGLNEQFF | TGTGCCAGCAGTCCGTCACTAGCGGGTCTAAATGAGCAGTTCTTC
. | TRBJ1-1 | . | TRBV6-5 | CASSYNVDIMNTEAFF | TGTGCCAGCAGTTATAACGTGGACATCATGAACACTGAAGCTTTCTTT
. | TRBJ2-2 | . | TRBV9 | CASSIGGNTGELFF | TGTGCCAGCAGCATCGGAGGTAACACCGGGGAGCTGTTTTTT
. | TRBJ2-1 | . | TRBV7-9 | CASSKAGQPYNEQFF | TGTGCCAGCAGCAAAGCGGGACAGCCCTACAATGAGCAGTTCTTC
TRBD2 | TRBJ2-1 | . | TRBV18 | CASSLPGGYEQFF | TGTGCCAGCTCACTCCCGGGGGGATATGAGCAGTTCTTC
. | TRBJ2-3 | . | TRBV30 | CAWSARRDYTDTQYF | TGTGCCTGGAGTGCTCGCAGGGATTACACAGATACGCAGTATTTT
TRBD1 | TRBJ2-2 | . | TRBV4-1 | CASSRRNRGDGELFF | TGCGCCAGCAGCCGACGTAACAGGGGCGACGGGGAGCTGTTTTTT
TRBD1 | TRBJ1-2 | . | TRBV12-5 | CASGLGTGPFGNDYTF | TGTGCTAGTGGTTTGGGGACAGGGCCCTTCGGAAATGACTACACCTTC
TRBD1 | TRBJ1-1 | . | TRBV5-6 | CASSGQGFEAFF | TGTGCCAGCAGCGGACAGGGTTTTGAAGCTTTCTTT
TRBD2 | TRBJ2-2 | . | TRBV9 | CASSVDENRGAGELFF | TGTGCCAGCAGCGTAGATGAAAATCGGGGGGCCGGGGAGCTGTTTTTT
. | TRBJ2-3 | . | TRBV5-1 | CASSPGDFPSTDTQYF | TGCGCCAGCAGCCCGGGGGACTTCCCTAGCACAGATACGCAGTATTTT
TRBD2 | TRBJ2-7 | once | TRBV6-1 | CASSEGGTSGLYEQYF | TGTGCCAGCAGTGAAGGGGGGACTAGCGGGCTCTACGAGCAGTACTTC
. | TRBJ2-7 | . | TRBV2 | CASSPGTGTYEQYF | TGTGCCAGCAGTCCCGGGACCGGAACCTACGAGCAGTACTTC
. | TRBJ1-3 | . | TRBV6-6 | CASALGPGTGTIYF | TGTGCCAGCGCCCTTGGTCCGGGAACGGGCACCATATATTTT
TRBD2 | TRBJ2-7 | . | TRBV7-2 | CASSLVIRFYGTSGYEQYF | TGTGCCAGCAGCTTAGTTATAAGGTTTTATGGGACTAGCGGCTACGAGCAGTACTTC
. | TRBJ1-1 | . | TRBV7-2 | CASSSIAGRRTEAFF | TGTGCCAGCAGCTCTATAGCGGGACGCCGGACTGAAGCTTTCTTT
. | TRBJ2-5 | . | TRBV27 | CASSLHSAESQETQYF | TGTGCCAGCAGTCTACATTCCGCGGAGTCCCAAGAGACCCAGTACTTC
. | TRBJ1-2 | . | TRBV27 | CASSLQPGGWLGSYTF | TGTGCCAGCAGTCTTCAACCGGGGGGGTGGCTGGGGTCCTACACCTTC
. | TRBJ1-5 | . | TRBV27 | CASSLGVGLNQPQHF | TGTGCCAGCAGTTTAGGAGTAGGACTAAATCAGCCCCAGCATTTT